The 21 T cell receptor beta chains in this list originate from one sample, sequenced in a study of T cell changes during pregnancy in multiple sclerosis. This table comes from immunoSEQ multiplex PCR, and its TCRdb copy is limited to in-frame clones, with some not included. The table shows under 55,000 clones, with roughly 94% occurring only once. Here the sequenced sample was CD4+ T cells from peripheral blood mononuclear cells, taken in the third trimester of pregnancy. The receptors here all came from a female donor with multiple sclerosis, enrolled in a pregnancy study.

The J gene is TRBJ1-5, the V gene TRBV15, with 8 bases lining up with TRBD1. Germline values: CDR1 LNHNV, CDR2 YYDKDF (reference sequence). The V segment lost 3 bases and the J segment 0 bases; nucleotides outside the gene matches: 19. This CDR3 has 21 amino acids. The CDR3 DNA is TGTGCCACCAGCAGGGGGAAGATGGGACAGGTCACGGGAGATAGCAATCAGCCCCAGCATTTT. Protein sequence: CATSRGKMGQVTGDSNQPQHF.

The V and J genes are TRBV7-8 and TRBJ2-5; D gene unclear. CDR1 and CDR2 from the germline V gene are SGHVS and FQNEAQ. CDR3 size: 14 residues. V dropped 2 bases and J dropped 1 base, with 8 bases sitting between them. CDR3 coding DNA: TGTGCCAGCAGCTTAATTCCCGTCCAAGAGACCCAGTACTTC. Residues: CASSLIPVQETQYF. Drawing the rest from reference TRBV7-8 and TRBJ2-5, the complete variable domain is GAGVSQSPRYKVAKRGQDVALRCDPISGHVSLFWYQQALGQGPEFLTYFQNEAQLDKSGLPSDRFFAERPEGSVSTLKIQRTQQEDSAVYLCASSLIPVQETQYFGPGTRLLVL.

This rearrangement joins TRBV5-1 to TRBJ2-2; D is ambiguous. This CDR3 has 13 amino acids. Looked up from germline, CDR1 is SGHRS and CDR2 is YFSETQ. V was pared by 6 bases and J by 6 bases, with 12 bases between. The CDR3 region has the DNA TGCGCCAGCAACCAGGTTTTCGCCGGGGAGCTGTTTTTT. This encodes CASNQVFAGELFF.

Here the CDR3 DNA reads TGCGCCAGCAGCTTACGGACTAGCGCTATAACTAGCACAGATACGCAGTATTTT. As protein: CASSLRTSAITSTDTQYF. V usage is TRBV5-1 and J usage is TRBJ2-3; 9 nucleotides line up with TRBD2. After removal of 2 bases from V and 0 bases from J, the junction contained 10 bases not matched to a gene. CDR1 is SGHRS, CDR2 YFSETQ, per germline. This CDR3 has 18 residues.

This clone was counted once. CDR3 nucleotides: TGCGCCAGCAGCCTGGGACAGGTCAGCTCTGGGGCCAACGTCCTGACTTTC. Residues: CASSLGQVSSGANVLTF. The V and J genes are TRBV5-1 and TRBJ2-6, with TRBD1 matching over 8 bases. The V gene's germline CDR1 is SGHRS and CDR2 YFSETQ. J was trimmed by 0 bases and V by 4 bases; bases with no gene match: 6. This CDR3 spans 17 amino acids.

CDR3 DNA: TGCGCCAGCAGCCAAGGCAGAGGGGGCCCGTACAATGAGCAGTTCTTC. It codes for CASSQGRGGPYNEQFF. The genes are TRBV4-3 and TRBJ2-1; 7 bases fit TRBD1. V trimming: 1 base; J trimming: 4 bases; junction bases outside the gene matches: 7. The V gene's germline CDR1 is LGHNA and CDR2 YSLEER. The CDR3 is made up of 16 amino acids.

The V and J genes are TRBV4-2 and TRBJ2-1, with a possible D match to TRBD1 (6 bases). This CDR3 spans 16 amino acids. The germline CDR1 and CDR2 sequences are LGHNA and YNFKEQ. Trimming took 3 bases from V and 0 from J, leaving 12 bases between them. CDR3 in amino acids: CASSQRQALSYNEQFF. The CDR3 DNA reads TGTGCCAGCAGCCAGCGACAGGCTCTCTCCTACAATGAGCAGTTCTTC.

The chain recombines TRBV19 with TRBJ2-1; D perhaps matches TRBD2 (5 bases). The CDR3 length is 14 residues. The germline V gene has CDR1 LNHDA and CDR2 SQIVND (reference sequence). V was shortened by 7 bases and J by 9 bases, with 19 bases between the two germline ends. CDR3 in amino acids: CASTTSRLATEQFF. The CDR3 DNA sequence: TGTGCCAGTACTACGAGCCGCCTAGCTACTGAGCAGTTCTTC.

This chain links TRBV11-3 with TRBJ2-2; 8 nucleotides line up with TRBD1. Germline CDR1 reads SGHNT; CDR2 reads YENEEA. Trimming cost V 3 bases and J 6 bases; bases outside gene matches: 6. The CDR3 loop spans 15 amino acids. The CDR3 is CASSLTGERAGELFF. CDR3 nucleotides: TGTGCCAGCAGCTTGACAGGGGAAAGGGCCGGGGAGCTGTTTTTT.

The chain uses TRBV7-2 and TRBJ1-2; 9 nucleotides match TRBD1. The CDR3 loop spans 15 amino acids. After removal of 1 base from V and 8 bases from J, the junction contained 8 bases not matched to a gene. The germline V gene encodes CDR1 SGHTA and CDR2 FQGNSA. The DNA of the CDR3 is TGTGCCAGCAGCTTAGTTGGGACAGGGTCTCGGGGCTACACCTTC. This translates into CASSLVGTGSRGYTF.

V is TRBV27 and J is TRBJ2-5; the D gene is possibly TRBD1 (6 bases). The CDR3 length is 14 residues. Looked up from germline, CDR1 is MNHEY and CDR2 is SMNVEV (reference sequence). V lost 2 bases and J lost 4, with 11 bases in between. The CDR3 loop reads CASSLTTGLETQYF. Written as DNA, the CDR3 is TGTGCCAGCAGTTTAACCACAGGGCTAGAGACCCAGTACTTC.

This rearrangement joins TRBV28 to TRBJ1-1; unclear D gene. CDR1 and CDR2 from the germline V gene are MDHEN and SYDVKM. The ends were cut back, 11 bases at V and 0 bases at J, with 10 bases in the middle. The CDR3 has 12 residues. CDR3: CASESVNTEAFF. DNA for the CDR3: TGTGCCTCTGAATCGGTGAACACTGAAGCTTTCTTT.

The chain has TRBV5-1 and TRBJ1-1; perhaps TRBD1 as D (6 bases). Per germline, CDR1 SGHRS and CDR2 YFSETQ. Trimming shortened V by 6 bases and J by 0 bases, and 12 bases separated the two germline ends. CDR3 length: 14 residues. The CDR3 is CASKYRVMNTEAFF. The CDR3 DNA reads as TGCGCCAGCAAATACAGGGTCATGAACACTGAAGCTTTCTTT.

This CDR3 reads CASSSKGHHTGELFF. In DNA form, the CDR3 reads TGTGCCAGCAGCTCTAAGGGACACCACACCGGGGAGCTGTTTTTT. This sequence joins TRBV7-3 and TRBJ2-2; D is possibly TRBD1 (6 bases). The V end lost 4 bases, the J end lost 3 bases, and 12 bases lay between the germline ends. Germline V gives CDR1 SGHTA, CDR2 FQGTGA. The CDR3 covers 15 residues. Full variable domain (remainder filled in from reference TRBV7-3 and TRBJ2-2): GAGVSQTPSNKVTEKGKYVELRCDPISGHTALYWYRQSLGQGPEFLIYFQGTGAADDSGLPNDRFFAVRPEGSVSTLKIQRTERGDSAVYLCASSSKGHHTGELFFGEGSRLTVL.

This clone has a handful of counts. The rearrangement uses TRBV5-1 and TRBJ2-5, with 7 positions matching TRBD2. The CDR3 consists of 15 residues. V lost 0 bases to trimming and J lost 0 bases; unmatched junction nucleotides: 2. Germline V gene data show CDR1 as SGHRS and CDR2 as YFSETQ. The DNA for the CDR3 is TGCGCCAGCAGCTTGGACCGGGGGGACCAAGAGACCCAGTACTTC. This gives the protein CASSLDRGDQETQYF.

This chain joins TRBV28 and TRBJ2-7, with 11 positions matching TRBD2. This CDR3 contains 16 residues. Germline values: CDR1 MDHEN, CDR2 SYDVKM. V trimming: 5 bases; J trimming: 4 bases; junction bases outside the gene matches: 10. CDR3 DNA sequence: TGTGCCAGCAGTACCGTAGCGGGAGGGACTTTTTACGAGCAGTACTTC. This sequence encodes CASSTVAGGTFYEQYF.

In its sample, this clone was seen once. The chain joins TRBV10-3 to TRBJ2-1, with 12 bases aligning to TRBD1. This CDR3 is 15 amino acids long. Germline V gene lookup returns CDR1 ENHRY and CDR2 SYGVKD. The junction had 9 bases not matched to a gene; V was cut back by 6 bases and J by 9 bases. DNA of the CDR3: TGTGCCATCAGACCGGGACAGGGGGCTCCGGGTGAGCAGTTCTTC. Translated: CAIRPGQGAPGEQFF.

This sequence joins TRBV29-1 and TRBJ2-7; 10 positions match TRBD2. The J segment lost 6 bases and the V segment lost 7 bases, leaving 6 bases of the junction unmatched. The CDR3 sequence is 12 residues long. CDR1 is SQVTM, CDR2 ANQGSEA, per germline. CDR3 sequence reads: CSGTSGTLEQYF. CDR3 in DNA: TGCAGCGGGACTAGCGGCACCCTCGAGCAGTACTTC.

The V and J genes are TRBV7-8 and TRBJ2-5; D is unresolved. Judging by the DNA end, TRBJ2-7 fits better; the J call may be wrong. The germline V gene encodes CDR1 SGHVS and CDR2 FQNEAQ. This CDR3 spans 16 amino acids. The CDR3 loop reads CASSLALWRSTYEQYF. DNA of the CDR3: TGTGCCAGCAGCTTAGCTTTGTGGCGGTCAACCTACGAGCAGTACTTC.

The CDR3 bases are TGCGCCAGCAGCTTGAAACAGGGGAGCACTGAAGCTTTCTTT. The encoded protein is CASSLKQGSTEAFF. V usage is TRBV5-1 and J usage is TRBJ1-1, with TRBD1 identical over 7 bases. The CDR3 covers 14 residues. The ends lost 1 base at V and 4 bases at J; junction bases unmatched: 4. CDR1 is SGHRS, CDR2 YFSETQ, per germline.

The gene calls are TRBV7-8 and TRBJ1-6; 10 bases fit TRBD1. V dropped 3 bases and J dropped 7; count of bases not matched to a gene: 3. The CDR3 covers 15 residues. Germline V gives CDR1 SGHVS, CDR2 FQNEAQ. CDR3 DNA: TGTGCCAGCAGCTTCGGGACAGGGGTAAATTCACCCCTCCACTTT. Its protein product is CASSFGTGVNSPLHF.